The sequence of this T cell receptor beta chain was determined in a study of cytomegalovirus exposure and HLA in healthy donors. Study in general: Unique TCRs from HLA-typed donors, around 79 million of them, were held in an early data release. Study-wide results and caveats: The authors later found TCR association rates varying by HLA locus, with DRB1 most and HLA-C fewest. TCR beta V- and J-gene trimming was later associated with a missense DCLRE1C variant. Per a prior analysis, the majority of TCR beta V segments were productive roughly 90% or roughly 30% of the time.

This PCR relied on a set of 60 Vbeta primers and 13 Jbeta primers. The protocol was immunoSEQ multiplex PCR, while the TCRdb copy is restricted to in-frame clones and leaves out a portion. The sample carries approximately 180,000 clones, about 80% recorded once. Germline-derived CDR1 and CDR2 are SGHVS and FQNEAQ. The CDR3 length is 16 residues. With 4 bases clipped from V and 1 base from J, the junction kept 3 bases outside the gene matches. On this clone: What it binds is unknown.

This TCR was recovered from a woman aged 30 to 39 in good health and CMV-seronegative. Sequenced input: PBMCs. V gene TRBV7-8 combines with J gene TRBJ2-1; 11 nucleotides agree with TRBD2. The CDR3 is CASSWGTSGSYNEQFF. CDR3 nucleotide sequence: TGTGCCAGCAGCTGGGGGACTAGCGGATCCTACAATGAGCAGTTCTTC. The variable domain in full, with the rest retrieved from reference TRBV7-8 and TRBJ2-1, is GAGVSQSPRYKVAKRGQDVALRCDPISGHVSLFWYQQALGQGPEFLTYFQNEAQLDKSGLPSDRFFAERPEGSVSTLKIQRTQQEDSAVYLCASSWGTSGSYNEQFFGPGTRLTVL.